These 15 T cell receptor beta chains came from one sample sequenced in a study of T cell responses to AZD1222 COVID-19 vaccine. Sequenced by immunoSEQ multiplex PCR; TCRdb stores in-frame clones only, minus some. The table records 110,000 to 150,000 clones, approximately 90% of them present only once. The sample consisted of peripheral blood, taken on day 0 of AZD1222 vaccination. The receptors shown here come from an adult in good health.

The rearrangement links TRBV12-3 or TRBV12-4 to TRBJ1-6; D unresolved. Trimming pared 5 bases from V and 13 bases from J, leaving 12 bases between. The CDR3 has 12 amino acids. The CDR3 reads CASSVTDGPLHF. Written as DNA, the CDR3 is TGTGCCAGCAGTGTGACGGACGGGCCCCTCCACTTT.

The chain carries TRBV7-8 and TRBJ1-2, with 8 nucleotides matching TRBD1. Germline V gives CDR1 SGHVS, CDR2 FQNEAQ. The V segment lost 0 bases and the J segment 8 bases; nucleotides outside the gene matches: 11. The CDR3 is made up of 16 amino acids. This CDR3 reads CASSLASTGASRGYTF. CDR3 coding DNA: TGTGCCAGCAGCTTAGCCTCGACAGGGGCGAGTAGGGGCTACACCTTC.

Only one count was recorded for this clone. The chain is built from TRBV4-1 and TRBJ2-7, with 8 bases lining up with TRBD2. The length of the CDR3 is 15 residues. V dropped 1 base and J dropped 1; count of bases not matched to a gene: 3. Looked up from germline, CDR1 is MGHRA and CDR2 is YSYEKL. CDR3 in amino acids: CASSQVAGSSYEQYF. The DNA for the CDR3 is TGCGCCAGCAGCCAAGTAGCGGGATCTTCCTACGAGCAGTACTTC.

In this sample, this clone turned up once. The chain recombines TRBV3-1 (or the pseudogene TRBV3-2) with TRBJ2-1; D may match TRBD1 or TRBD2 (5 bases each). In germline, CDR1 is LGHDT, CDR2 YNNKEL (reference sequence). CDR3 length equals 14 residues. Trimming shortened V by 5 bases and J by 4 bases, and 12 bases separated the two germline ends. CDR3 nucleotides: TGTGCCAGCAGCTTTTCCAGGGAGTACAATGAGCAGTTCTTC. Protein sequence: CASSFSREYNEQFF.

The rearrangement uses TRBV6-1 and TRBJ1-2, with TRBD1 identical over 9 bases. This CDR3 comprises 14 residues. Germline CDR1 reads MNHNS; CDR2 reads SASEGT. V gave up 2 bases and J gave up 8 bases; unmatched junction bases: 6. The CDR3 bases are TGTGCCAGCAGTGAAACACAGGGGGCTGGGGGCTACACCTTC. Its protein product is CASSETQGAGGYTF.

On this clone itself: Other DNA sequences in this sample translate to the same CDR3. The genes are TRBV27 and TRBJ2-1, with D perhaps matching TRBD1 (6 bases). This CDR3 region has 14 residues. CDR1 is MNHEY and CDR2 is SMNVEV in the germline V gene (reference sequence). V dropped 3 bases and J dropped 6 bases, with 12 bases sitting between them. CDR3 residues: CASSFGLGGNEQFF. As DNA, the CDR3 is TGTGCCAGCAGTTTTGGCCTAGGGGGCAATGAGCAGTTCTTC.

This sequence joins TRBV6-5 and TRBJ1-1, with D tentatively TRBD1 (6 bases). The CDR3 extends over 15 amino acids. CDR1 and CDR2 from the germline V gene are MNHEY and SVGAGI. The ends were cut back, 5 bases at V and 1 base at J, with 14 bases in the middle. As DNA, the CDR3 is TGTGCCAGCAGTCCGACTCCGGACAGGAACACTGAAGCTTTCTTT. Its translation: CASSPTPDRNTEAFF.

The V and J genes are TRBV28 and TRBJ1-2; D call uncertain. Germline loops: CDR1 MDHEN, CDR2 SYDVKM. This CDR3 comprises 13 residues. Trimming pared 3 bases from V and 4 bases from J, leaving 9 bases between. This CDR3 reads CASSLIRVYGYTF. CDR3 sequence (DNA): TGTGCCAGCAGTTTGATCCGGGTCTATGGCTACACCTTC.

This chain connects TRBV4-1 to TRBJ2-1, with D perhaps matching TRBD2 (5 bases). Trimming stripped 0 bases from V and 5 bases from J, with 8 bases between. The CDR3 runs to 14 residues. The germline gives CDR1 MGHRA, CDR2 YSYEKL. The CDR3, as DNA: TGCGCCAGCAGCCAAGATCTGGGAGACAATGAGCAGTTCTTC. This codes for CASSQDLGDNEQFF.

This clone was recorded once. V is TRBV11-2 and J is TRBJ2-2; weak D call: TRBD1 (6 bases). Trimming left V 0 bases short and J 11 bases short, with 16 bases between. CDR3 length: 15 residues. Germline assignment: CDR1 SGHAT and CDR2 FQNNGV. This chain's CDR3 is CASSLDLLQGLELFF. For the CDR3, the DNA is TGTGCCAGCAGCTTAGACCTTCTTCAGGGGCTAGAGCTGTTTTTT.

The chain is built from TRBV19 and TRBJ2-3, with 8 bases that match TRBD2. J lost 9 bases, V lost 5 bases, and 7 bases had no gene match. Germline values: CDR1 LNHDA, CDR2 SQIVND (reference sequence). The CDR3 extends over 13 amino acids. CDR3 in amino acids: CASSPGGVGTQYF. The CDR3 DNA is TGTGCCAGTAGTCCGGGGGGGGTAGGGACGCAGTATTTT.

DNA of the CDR3: TGTGCCAGCAGTAAGACAGGGCGCGCAGTAGGCTACACCTTC. Residues: CASSKTGRAVGYTF. The chain uses TRBV28 and TRBJ1-2; 7 bases line up with TRBD1. J lost 8 bases, V lost 5 bases, and 11 bases had no gene match. Germline CDR1 reads MDHEN; CDR2 reads SYDVKM. The CDR3 covers 14 residues.

The chain joins TRBV28 to TRBJ2-7; 8 nucleotides match TRBD1. Looked up from germline, CDR1 is MDHEN and CDR2 is SYDVKM. V shed 6 bases, J shed 6 bases, and the junction held 13 bases outside the gene matches. The CDR3 has 15 amino acids. CDR3 sequence (DNA): TGTGCCAGCAGGGGACAGGTCGTGTTGGCATCCGAGCAGTACTTC. Translating gives CASRGQVVLASEQYF.

This chain links TRBV14 with TRBJ2-3; D assignment may be TRBD1 or TRBD2 (6 bases each). V was shortened by 4 bases and J by 3 bases, with 8 bases between the two germline ends. Germline V gives CDR1 SGHDN, CDR2 FVKESK. The CDR3 spans 13 residues. This CDR3 is CASSRGGTDTQYF. Here the CDR3 DNA reads TGTGCCAGCAGCCGAGGGGGGACAGATACGCAGTATTTT.

The chain has TRBV30 and TRBJ2-7; D may correspond to TRBD1 or TRBD2 (5 bases each). This CDR3 has 11 residues. With 4 bases removed from V and 4 bases from J, the gap between germline ends came to 8 bases. The V gene's germline CDR1 is GTSNPN and CDR2 SVGIG (reference sequence). The CDR3: CAWTGAYEQYF. The CDR3 nucleotides read TGTGCCTGGACCGGGGCTTACGAGCAGTACTTC.